The 22 T cell receptor beta chains given below trace back to one sample, sequenced in a study of T cell responses to AZD1222 COVID-19 vaccine. The data were produced by immunoSEQ multiplex PCR, yet TCRdb's version contains in-frame clones alone and is incomplete. Of 95,000 to 130,000 clones detected, over 75% appear once; the ten largest clones hold roughly 8%. Sequences were derived from peripheral blood, sampled on day 0 of AZD1222 vaccination. Receptor source: an adult in good health.

The chain recombines TRBV6-6 with TRBJ1-1; D remains ambiguous. Germline V gives CDR1 MNHNY, CDR2 SVGAGI (reference sequence). This CDR3 is built from 11 residues. The V end lost 8 bases, the J end lost 6 bases, and 10 bases lay between the germline ends. The CDR3 reads CASLEGAEAFF. CDR3 DNA: TGTGCCAGCCTTGAGGGAGCTGAAGCTTTCTTT.

The chain recombines TRBV2 with TRBJ1-5; no clear D gene. Per germline, CDR1 SNHLY and CDR2 FYNNEI. V was pared by 3 bases and J by 4 bases, with 10 bases between. The CDR3 consists of 14 residues. The chain's CDR3 is CASSDAVGNQPQHF. CDR3 in DNA: TGTGCCAGCAGTGATGCAGTGGGGAATCAGCCCCAGCATTTT.

The rearrangement joins TRBV7-9 to TRBJ1-6; D uncertain. Trimming cost V 6 bases and J 0 bases, with 15 bases left between them. The CDR3 spans 17 residues. In germline, CDR1 is SEHNR, CDR2 FQNEAQ (reference sequence). CDR3 in amino acids: CASRPPTASSYNSPLHF. CDR3 nucleotides: TGTGCCAGCAGGCCCCCCACAGCTAGCTCCTATAATTCACCCCTCCACTTT.

The chain couples TRBV12-3 or TRBV12-4 to TRBJ1-4, with D maybe TRBD1 (6 bases). The CDR3 loop spans 13 amino acids. V was cut by 3 bases and J by 5 bases, with 7 bases left in between. The CDR3 sequence: CASSLGTNEKLFF. The CDR3 nucleotides read TGTGCCAGCAGTTTGGGGACAAATGAAAAACTGTTTTTT.

V usage is TRBV7-9 and J usage is TRBJ1-4; 7 bases agree with TRBD1. This CDR3 is built from 14 residues. Per germline, CDR1 SEHNR and CDR2 FQNEAQ (reference sequence). V lost 1 base to trimming and J lost 7 bases; unmatched junction nucleotides: 3. The chain's CDR3 is CASSLEGAGEKLFF. The CDR3 bases are TGTGCCAGCAGCTTAGAGGGGGCGGGTGAAAAACTGTTTTTT.

The chain combines TRBV15 with TRBJ1-2; possible D gene TRBD1, 6 bases. Trimming left V 3 bases short and J 8 bases short, with 10 bases between. Germline lookup yields CDR1 LNHNV and CDR2 YYDKDF (reference sequence). The CDR3 loop spans 12 amino acids. In nucleotides, the CDR3 is TGTGCCACCAGCAGCAGCAGGGGCGGCTACACCTTC. Its protein is CATSSSRGGYTF.

This chain joins TRBV7-9 and TRBJ2-3; the D gene is possibly TRBD2 (6 bases). Germline CDR1 SEHNR, CDR2 FQNEAQ (reference sequence). This CDR3 is built from 14 residues. The V gene lost 6 bases and the J gene lost 4 bases, with 14 bases spanning the gap. CDR3 coding DNA: TGTGCCAGCAGAGCCGGCGGGGTAGCAGATACGCAGTATTTT. Its translation: CASRAGGVADTQYF.

The CDR3 region has the DNA TGTGCCACTAGCCCCTCTAGCGGGGGGGCCTACGAGCAGTACTTC. It is translated as CATSPSSGGAYEQYF. The rearrangement links TRBV19 to TRBJ2-7; TRBD2 matches at 12 bases. V trimming: 10 bases; J trimming: 2 bases; junction bases outside the gene matches: 9. This CDR3 spans 15 amino acids. Germline CDR1 and CDR2: LNHDA and SQIVND (reference sequence).

The rearrangement links TRBV5-5 to TRBJ1-1; no reliable D call. V lost 2 bases and J lost 2, with 7 bases in between. This CDR3 contains 13 residues. Germline V CDR1 and CDR2: SGHKS, YYEKEE (reference sequence). This CDR3 reads CASSLRSNTEAFF. As DNA, the CDR3 is TGTGCCAGCAGCTTAAGGTCAAACACTGAAGCTTTCTTT.

The V gene is TRBV24-1, the J gene TRBJ2-5; D perhaps matches TRBD1 (6 bases). The germline V and J ends were trimmed by 1 base and 5 bases, with 19 bases remaining between them. The CDR3 totals 17 residues. In germline, CDR1 is KGHDR, CDR2 SFDVKD. CDR3 bases: TGTGCCACCAGTGATTTCCCCACAGGGTTTGGAAGGGAGACCCAGTACTTC. Its protein product is CATSDFPTGFGRETQYF.

The chain employs TRBV19 and TRBJ2-7, with TRBD1 identical over 7 bases. V shed 5 bases and J 6 bases; nucleotides not matched to a gene: 4. The germline V gene has CDR1 LNHDA and CDR2 SQIVND (reference sequence). The CDR3 contains 12 residues. The CDR3 region is CASSRRDSEQYF. CDR3 nucleotides: TGTGCCAGTAGTCGCCGGGACAGCGAGCAGTACTTC.

This chain joins TRBV5-6 and TRBJ1-5; D may be TRBD1 (5 bases). Germline CDR1 and CDR2: SGHDT and YYEEEE. Trimming removed 1 base from V and 1 base from J, with 9 bases in between. The CDR3 sequence is 15 residues long. The CDR3 bases are TGTGCCAGCAGCTTGTACCAGGGAAGCAATCAGCCCCAGCATTTT. Its protein is CASSLYQGSNQPQHF.

V and J are TRBV4-1 and TRBJ2-7; D may be TRBD2 (6 bases). CDR1 and CDR2 from the germline V gene are MGHRA and YSYEKL. The CDR3 spans 15 residues. Trimming took off 6 bases at V and 1 base at J, with 16 bases between the two ends. CDR3 sequence: CASSHSGLGSYEQYF. The CDR3 nucleotides are TGCGCCAGCAGTCATAGCGGCTTAGGGTCCTACGAGCAGTACTTC.

The rearrangement joins TRBV28 to TRBJ2-1; D is unclear. Looked up from germline, CDR1 is MDHEN and CDR2 is SYDVKM. Trimming removed 5 bases at V and 8 bases at J, with 16 bases between. The CDR3 is made up of 14 amino acids. CDR3 bases: TGTGCCAGCAGTCTGGGTCCCGCCGAGCATGAGCAGTTCTTC. Its protein product is CASSLGPAEHEQFF.

The chain employs TRBV19 and TRBJ1-5; the match to TRBD1 covers 9 bases. The CDR3 has 15 amino acids. Germline V lookup: CDR1 LNHDA, CDR2 SQIVND (reference sequence). V lost 8 bases, J lost 3 bases, and 8 bases stayed unmatched. The CDR3 DNA reads TGTGCCAGTTTACTGGGACAGGGACACAATCAGCCCCAGCATTTT. Amino acids: CASLLGQGHNQPQHF.

The chain uses TRBV19 and TRBJ1-1; 7 bases align to TRBD1. Germline lookup yields CDR1 LNHDA and CDR2 SQIVND (reference sequence). V lost 3 bases and J lost 1; bases outside the gene matches: 2. This CDR3 is 14 amino acids long. The CDR3 loop is CASSMGQKNTEAFF. CDR3 in DNA: TGTGCCAGTAGTATGGGACAGAAGAACACTGAAGCTTTCTTT.

The V call is TRBV7-6, the J call TRBJ2-3, with D uncertain. This CDR3 spans 12 amino acids. V was trimmed by 5 bases and J by 3 bases, leaving 6 bases between them. Germline V gene data show CDR1 as SGHVS and CDR2 as FNYEAQ. CDR3 nucleotide sequence: TGTGCCAGCAGCCCTACTACAGATACGCAGTATTTT. Translation gives CASSPTTDTQYF.

This clone was seen once. The rearrangement uses TRBV7-2 and TRBJ2-2, with 9 positions matching TRBD2. Trimming took 0 bases from V and 6 from J; bases not matched to a gene: 11. From germline, CDR1 is SGHTA and CDR2 FQGNSA. The CDR3 runs 18 residues. CDR3 loop: CASSLAIVGLAYAGELFF. The CDR3 DNA reads TGTGCCAGCAGCTTAGCTATTGTGGGACTAGCATACGCCGGGGAGCTGTTTTTT.

The chain uses TRBV9 and TRBJ2-3, with D perhaps matching TRBD2 (6 bases). Germline assignment: CDR1 SGDLS and CDR2 YYNGEE. CDR3 length equals 14 residues. Trimming shortened V by 4 bases and J by 2 bases, and 11 bases separated the two germline ends. CDR3 loop: CASSSRGNTDTQYF. The CDR3, as DNA: TGTGCCAGCAGCTCACGGGGGAACACAGATACGCAGTATTTT. Combining the CDR3 with reference TRBV9 and TRBJ2-3 gives the whole variable domain DSGVTQTPKHLITATGQRVTLRCSPRSGDLSVYWYQQSLDQGLQFLIQYYNGEERAKGNILERFSAQQFPDLHSELNLSSLELGDSALYFCASSSRGNTDTQYFGPGTRLTVL.

As concerns this clone: One end of the junction fails to match germline, which may point to a read error. V usage is TRBV6-1 and J usage is TRBJ2-6; unclear D gene. This CDR3 region has 18 residues. Germline values: CDR1 MNHNS, CDR2 SASEGT. DNA of the CDR3: TGTGCCAGCAGTAAAGCTTCGAGTTCTAGCTCTGGGGCCAACGTCCTGACTTTC. This gives the protein CASSKASSSSSGANVLTF.

The CDR3 reads CASTPPWGYGYTF. The DNA for the CDR3 is TGTGCCAGTACGCCTCCCTGGGGCTATGGCTACACCTTC. The chain employs TRBV19 and TRBJ1-2; no firm D call. Per the germline V gene, CDR1 is LNHDA and CDR2 is SQIVND (reference sequence). V lost 7 bases and J 4 bases, leaving 13 bases between the germline ends. The length of the CDR3 is 13 residues.

The chain uses TRBV25-1 and TRBJ1-1, with 8 bases aligning to TRBD1. CDR1 MGHDK and CDR2 SYGVNS come from the germline V gene. The CDR3 has 13 amino acids. Trimming at V came to 4 bases and at J to 6 bases, leaving 4 bases not matched to a gene. DNA for the CDR3: TGTGCCAGCAGTGGGACAGGGTGGTCTGAAGCTTTCTTT. It yields the protein CASSGTGWSEAFF.